A single sample is the source of the 16 T cell receptor beta chains below, sequenced in a study of blood T cells in healthy people across ages. The authors ran a second PCR of 7 to 11 cycles using a sample-barcoded 5' primer and a J-beta primer mix. Each CDR3 protein is one row after TCRdb ran MiXCR on the 5' RACE reads. The sample yields about 690,000 distinct CDR3 sequences, 40% to 50% seen once. What was sequenced was blood. The receptors originated from a man aged 80 or over in good health.

On this clonotype: Given a much more abundant clone one base away, this may be a read error. The chain joins TRBV29-1 to TRBJ2-7; the match to TRBD1 covers 8 bases. The CDR3 consists of 12 residues. CDR1 SQVTM and CDR2 ANQGSEA come from the germline V gene. Trimming at V came to 3 bases and at J to 5 bases, leaving 3 bases not matched to a gene. CDR3 coding DNA: TGCAGCGTTGACGGACAGGGCGACGAGCAGTACTTC. Residues: CSVDGQGDEQYF.

About this clonotype itself: This may be a read error: a much more frequent sequence differs by one nucleotide. This chain links TRBV7-9 with TRBJ2-4; D is perhaps TRBD2 (6 bases). Germline V CDR1 and CDR2: SEHNR, FQNEAQ (reference sequence). The CDR3 is 18 residues long. The CDR3 DNA is TGTGCCAGCAGCCGTCAATCGGGCGGGGCCCTAGCCAAAAACATTCGGTACTTC. Its protein product is CASSRQSGGALAKNIRYF.

The chain combines TRBV4-1 with TRBJ1-2, with unresolved D. Trimming cost V 1 base and J 4 bases, with 22 bases left between them. There are 18 residues in the CDR3. Germline assignment: CDR1 MGHRA and CDR2 YSYEKL. The CDR3: CASSQVYNAGGFSYGYTF. In DNA, the CDR3 is TGCGCCAGCAGCCAAGTTTATAACGCGGGCGGGTTCTCCTATGGCTACACCTTC.

For this clonotype: Mismatch with germline at one junction end may stem from a read error. V usage is TRBV9 and J usage is TRBJ2-5, with D possibly TRBD2 on 6 matching bases. The germline V gene has CDR1 SGDLS and CDR2 YYNGEE. The CDR3 loop spans 16 amino acids. The chain's CDR3 is CARSVAARVRQETQYF. In DNA, the CDR3 is TGTGCCCGCAGCGTAGCGGCCAGGGTCAGGCAAGAGACCCAGTACTTC.

To note about this clonotype: Being one base from a much bigger clone, this may be a read error. The rearrangement uses TRBV28 and TRBJ2-7; tentatively, D is TRBD1 (5 bases). V dropped 8 bases and J dropped 10 bases, with 18 bases sitting between them. CDR1 and CDR2 (germline): MDHEN, SYDVKM. The length of the CDR3 is 12 residues. In DNA form, the CDR3 reads TGTGCCAGCCGAAGGGGCGAAGAGTCCCAGTACTTC. Protein sequence: CASRRGEESQYF.

This clonotype showed up just a few times. The chain carries TRBV29-1 and TRBJ2-3; a possible D gene is TRBD2 (5 bases). Between the trimmed V and J ends, which lost 6 bases and 2 bases, there was a span of 15 bases. Germline CDR1 reads SQVTM; CDR2 reads ANQGSEA. This CDR3 has 14 amino acids. In DNA, the CDR3 is TGCAGCGTGGGTTTAACAGCGGACACAGATACGCAGTATTTT. Encoded protein: CSVGLTADTDTQYF.

The chain combines TRBV20-1 with TRBJ1-2, with TRBD1 matching 10 bases. J gave up 5 bases and V 2 bases, and 5 bases lay outside the gene matches. This CDR3 comprises 14 residues. Germline V gene sequence: CDR1 DFQATT, CDR2 SNEGSKA (reference sequence). The CDR3 spells CSARHRGQGYGYTF. The CDR3 DNA is TGCAGTGCTAGACACCGGGGACAGGGGTATGGCTACACCTTC.

This clonotype came up many times. With a much larger clone just one base away, this may be a read error. This chain links TRBV3-1 with TRBJ1-6; D ambiguous. Trimming pared 0 bases from V and 9 bases from J, leaving 12 bases between. CDR1 is LGHDT, CDR2 YNNKEL, per germline (reference sequence). CDR3 size: 15 residues. CDR3 nucleotides: TGTGCCAGCAGCCAAGATTGGGAAGGGAGTTCACCCCTCCACTTT. This sequence encodes CASSQDWEGSSPLHF.

The CDR3 here is CASRVQGGTGGYEQYF. The DNA of the CDR3 is TGTGCCAGCCGTGTCCAGGGTGGGACAGGGGGGTACGAGCAGTACTTC. V and J are TRBV28 and TRBJ2-7, with 11 bases fitting TRBD1. The germline gives CDR1 MDHEN, CDR2 SYDVKM. The CDR3 has 16 residues. Germline trimming cut 8 bases from V and 4 bases from J; bases unmatched to any gene: 13. Variable domain in full (rest from reference TRBV28 and TRBJ2-7): DVKVTQSSRYLVKRTGEKVFLECVQDMDHENMFWYRQDPGLGLRLIYFSYDVKMKEKGDIPEGYSVSREKKERFSLILESASTNQTSMYLCASRVQGGTGGYEQYFGPGTRLTVT.

The chain uses TRBV4-3 and TRBJ2-5, with 8 bases matching TRBD2. The germline gives CDR1 LGHNA, CDR2 YSLEER. This CDR3 has 16 residues. J lost 11 bases, V lost 4 bases, and 18 bases had no gene match. CDR3 sequence reads: CASSPHNTGGRNEQYF. As DNA, the CDR3 is TGCGCCAGCAGCCCCCACAACACGGGGGGGCGGAATGAGCAGTACTTC.

This sequence joins TRBV9 and TRBJ2-1; 12 nucleotides line up with TRBD2. Trimming removed 7 bases from V and 8 bases from J; junction bases left unmatched: 4. Per the germline V gene, CDR1 is SGDLS and CDR2 is YYNGEE. CDR3 length: 13 amino acids. CDR3 sequence reads: CASGRLAGDEQFF. CDR3 in DNA: TGTGCCAGCGGAAGACTAGCGGGGGATGAGCAGTTCTTC.

This clonotype turned up a few times. The J gene is TRBJ2-5, the V gene TRBV19; 7 nucleotides align to TRBD1. Germline V CDR1 and CDR2: LNHDA, SQIVND (reference sequence). Trimming at V came to 1 base and at J to 1 base, leaving 3 bases not matched to a gene. The CDR3 is 15 residues long. In nucleotides, the CDR3 is TGTGCCAGTAGTATAGCCCGGGACAGCCAAGAGACCCAGTACTTC. It yields the protein CASSIARDSQETQYF.

The rearrangement joins TRBV6-6 to TRBJ2-3; no clear D gene. This CDR3 contains 15 residues. Deletions cut 6 bases from V and 0 bases from J, with 13 bases between. Per germline, CDR1 MNHNY and CDR2 SVGAGI (reference sequence). The CDR3, as DNA: TGTGCCAGCAGCGTCCCGGGCTATAGCACAGATACGCAGTATTTT. This codes for CASSVPGYSTDTQYF.

This clonotype was counted many times. The chain uses TRBV12-3 or TRBV12-4 and TRBJ2-3, with 13 nucleotides matching TRBD2. J was trimmed by 0 bases and V by 5 bases; bases with no gene match: 11. The CDR3 consists of 19 residues. DNA of the CDR3: TGTGCCAGCAGTCCCCGGACTAGCGGGAGAGTGAGGAGCACAGATACGCAGTATTTT. Its translation: CASSPRTSGRVRSTDTQYF.

This clonotype was seen a few times. J is TRBJ2-7 and V is TRBV5-1; D remains unclear. The germline V gene has CDR1 SGHRS and CDR2 YFSETQ. Trimming removed 0 bases from V and 7 bases from J, with 8 bases in between. This CDR3 is 12 amino acids long. In DNA, the CDR3 is TGCGCCAGCAGCTTGGAGTTTGGTGAGCAGTACTTC. Encoded protein: CASSLEFGEQYF. The full variable domain, with the rest looked up from reference TRBV5-1 and TRBJ2-7, is KAGVTQTPRYLIKTRGQQVTLSCSPISGHRSVSWYQQTPGQGLQFLFEYFSETQRNKGNFPGRFSGRQFSNSRSEMNVSTLELGDSALYLCASSLEFGEQYFGPGTRLTVT.

This clonotype was detected only a few times. The J gene is TRBJ2-7, the V gene TRBV4-2; TRBD2 matches 10 bases. CDR3 size: 15 residues. The J segment lost 5 bases and the V segment lost 4 bases, leaving 8 bases of the junction unmatched. The V gene's germline CDR1 is LGHNA and CDR2 YNFKEQ. In DNA, the CDR3 is TGTGCCAGCAGCCCCCCCCACACTAGCGGGAACGAGCAGTACTTC. It encodes CASSPPHTSGNEQYF.